This T cell receptor (beta chain) was recorded in a study of shared clonotypes between healthy human individuals. A note on this clone: What it binds is unknown.

Study-wide results and limits: Clonotype sharing among donors was expected to depend on sequencing depth. The study generally estimated greater richness for naive than memory subsets.

This CDR3 has 15 residues. Germline CDR1 reads MNHEY; CDR2 reads SVGAGI. Losses at the gene ends were 5 bases for V and 3 bases for J; bases not matched to a gene: 8. Clones were sequenced by immunoSEQ multiplex PCR, and TCRdb holds only the in-frame ones, with some missing. The sample holds more than 2 million clones, just under 95% seen once. In the naive CD8 group, cells lacked CD45RO and were positively selected for CCR7, so terminally differentiated effector memory CD45RA+ cells were left out. The TCR was taken from a man between 18 and 29 years old in good health. The sample was naive CD8+ T cells sorted from blood. The chain combines TRBV6-5 with TRBJ1-1, with TRBD1 identical over 8 bases. CDR3 bases: TGTGCCAGCAGTCCGACCGGACAGGGATACACTGAAGCTTTCTTT. This codes for CASSPTGQGYTEAFF.